This TCR beta chain appears in the sequencing data of a study of blood T cell repertoires in COVID-19. About the research overall: Spain, Italy and the United States supplied samples that represented acute and convalescent COVID-19. T cells, B-cell-depleted T cells, or PBMCs supplied cDNA or gDNA.

This CDR3 has 15 residues. Trimming took 5 bases from V and 0 from J, leaving 11 bases between them. Germline CDR1 and CDR2: SGHTA and FQGNSA. In the original workflow: Reference gene primer amplification yielded estimated nucleated cell counts. Profiled with immunoSEQ multiplex PCR; TCRdb holds only in-frame clones, not every one. V, J and clone size reflect that table, while D and trimming were determined from the DNA. The profile shows about 260,000 clones, around four fifths of them singletons. This clone has more than one count but fewer than ten. The chain couples TRBV7-2 to TRBJ1-5; D may be TRBD1 (5 bases). This clonotype was obtained from a man between 60 and 75 years old who had recovered from COVID-19. The sequencing input was peripheral blood. CDR3 sequence: CASSPQRGSNQPQHF. DNA for the CDR3: TGTGCCAGCAGCCCCCAAAGGGGTAGCAATCAGCCCCAGCATTTT.